The 3 T cell receptor beta chains in this list originate from one sample, sequenced in a study of T-cell reconstitution after alpha-beta-depleted transplantation in children. The authors prepared the TCRbeta library with unique molecular identifiers. TCRdb itself ran the PCR reads through MiXCR, one entry per CDR3 protein. The repertoire has roughly 500,000 distinct CDR3 sequences, roughly an eighth of them found once; the top ten carry about 6%. The sample consisted of PBMCs from the stem cell graft donor, taken from the stem cell graft. These TCRs come from a human donor who donated a stem cell graft to a child with combined immunodeficiency.

This clonotype has more than one count but fewer than ten. The rearrangement joins TRBV12-3 or TRBV12-4 to TRBJ2-6; 10 positions agree with TRBD1. V dropped 2 bases and J dropped 3; count of bases not matched to a gene: 4. The CDR3 is made up of 17 amino acids. CDR3 DNA sequence: TGTGCCAGCAGTTTATGGGGACAGGGGTTTGGGGCCAACGTCCTGACTTTC. Protein product: CASSLWGQGFGANVLTF.

V usage is TRBV7-9 and J usage is TRBJ1-2; D unclear. Per germline, CDR1 SEHNR and CDR2 FQNEAQ (reference sequence). Trimming stripped 1 base from V and 4 bases from J, with 10 bases between. CDR3 length: 14 amino acids. CDR3 region: CASSLEVPSYGYTF. The CDR3 region has the DNA TGTGCCAGCAGCTTAGAAGTGCCGTCCTATGGCTACACCTTC.

V is TRBV5-8 and J is TRBJ2-5; 11 bases fit TRBD1. Germline trimming cut 4 bases from V and 5 bases from J; bases unmatched to any gene: 7. Germline-derived CDR1 and CDR2 are SGHTS and YDEGEE. This CDR3 contains 15 residues. CDR3 DNA sequence: TGTGCCAGCAGCCAGGACAGGGGGCGAGGGGAGACCCAGTACTTC. Translating gives CASSQDRGRGETQYF.